The 29 T cell receptor beta chains below all came from one sample that was sequenced in a study of cytomegalovirus exposure and HLA in healthy donors. The PCR contained 60 Vbeta and 13 Jbeta primers. The protocol was immunoSEQ multiplex PCR, while the TCRdb copy is restricted to in-frame clones and leaves out a portion. The table lists about 210,000 clones, over 75% of them singletons. Sequenced sample: PBMCs. These TCRs come from a male donor in good health and CMV-seronegative.

The rearrangement links TRBV7-2 to TRBJ2-7, with D possibly TRBD2 on 5 matching bases. Between the trimmed V and J ends, which lost 6 bases and 6 bases, there was a span of 18 bases. There are 14 residues in the CDR3. Germline assignment: CDR1 SGHTA and CDR2 FQGNSA. The CDR3 protein is CASSPRLSGSEQYF. The CDR3 DNA reads TGTGCCAGCAGTCCTCGACTAAGCGGATCCGAGCAGTACTTC.

The V and J genes are TRBV9 and TRBJ2-7, with a tentative D call TRBD1 (5 bases). Between the trimmed V and J ends, which lost 4 bases and 0 bases, there was a span of 11 bases. This CDR3 is 14 amino acids long. Germline CDR1 reads SGDLS; CDR2 reads YYNGEE. The CDR3 nucleotides read TGTGCCAGCAGCCCAGACAGAACCTCCTACGAGCAGTACTTC. As protein: CASSPDRTSYEQYF.

This clone came up a few times. The chain recombines TRBV28 with TRBJ2-1; D is perhaps TRBD1 (6 bases). Germline CDR1 and CDR2: MDHEN and SYDVKM. CDR3 length: 15 amino acids. Trimming shortened V by 7 bases and J by 5 bases, and 18 bases separated the two germline ends. CDR3 in amino acids: CASTVPGHPNNEQFF. The CDR3 bases are TGTGCCAGCACCGTACCGGGACACCCGAACAATGAGCAGTTCTTC.

Written as DNA, the CDR3 is TGTGCCAGCAAACCCACTTGGGACAGTAACTATGGCTACACCTTC. Translation gives CASKPTWDSNYGYTF. The chain combines TRBV6-9 with TRBJ1-2; 7 bases line up with TRBD1. The ends lost 7 bases at V and 1 base at J; junction bases unmatched: 9. The germline gives CDR1 MNHGY, CDR2 SVAAGI. The length of the CDR3 is 15 residues.

The sample holds a few counts of this clone. The chain links TRBV6-4 to TRBJ2-3; 9 positions agree with TRBD2. Germline V gene sequence: CDR1 MRHNA, CDR2 SNTAGT. The ends lost 4 bases at V and 1 base at J; junction bases unmatched: 0. The CDR3 sequence is 14 residues long. The chain's CDR3 is CASSGTSGTDTQYF. The DNA for the CDR3 is TGTGCCAGCAGTGGGACTAGCGGCACAGATACGCAGTATTTT.

This clone has more than one count but fewer than ten. V and J are TRBV7-3 and TRBJ2-1; TRBD2 agrees at 16 bases. Germline V CDR1 and CDR2: SGHTA, FQGTGA. This CDR3 region has 19 residues. V shed 5 bases and J 5 bases; nucleotides not matched to a gene: 12. CDR3 nucleotides: TGTGCCAGCAGCCTCCACCCGGGACTAGCGGGAGGGCCGGACAATGAGCAGTTCTTC. Its protein is CASSLHPGLAGGPDNEQFF.

The chain's CDR3 is CASSLEAGLAKNIQYF. In DNA form, the CDR3 reads TGTGCCAGCAGCTTAGAAGCGGGGCTAGCCAAAAACATTCAGTACTTC. The V call is TRBV7-9, the J call TRBJ2-4, with TRBD2 matching 7 bases. CDR1 and CDR2 from the germline V gene are SEHNR and FQNEAQ (reference sequence). The CDR3 has 16 residues. J gave up 0 bases and V 1 base, and 3 bases lay outside the gene matches.

The rearrangement uses TRBV10-3 and TRBJ2-1; perhaps TRBD1 as D (6 bases). V gave up 2 bases and J gave up 1 base, with 12 bases separating them. Looked up from germline, CDR1 is ENHRY and CDR2 is SYGVKD. The CDR3 spans 16 residues. CDR3 nucleotides: TGTGCCATCAGTGAGATTGAGGGGGTTTCCTACAATGAGCAGTTCTTC. Protein: CAISEIEGVSYNEQFF.

There are a few counts of this clone. The chain uses TRBV19 and TRBJ1-4, with 10 bases identical to TRBD1. CDR1 and CDR2 (germline): LNHDA, SQIVND (reference sequence). CDR3 size: 14 residues. The V segment lost 7 bases and the J segment 5 bases; nucleotides outside the gene matches: 4. This chain's CDR3 is CASTWTGGNEKLFF. In DNA, the CDR3 is TGTGCCAGTACCTGGACAGGGGGGAATGAAAAACTGTTTTTT.

V and J are TRBV6-5 and TRBJ2-7; TRBD2 is a possible D gene (6 bases). This CDR3 has 14 residues. V lost 1 base, J lost 2 bases, and 9 bases lay in between. The germline V gene encodes CDR1 MNHEY and CDR2 SVGAGI. The CDR3: CASSYLAGTYEQYF. CDR3 nucleotide sequence: TGTGCCAGCAGTTACTTGGCGGGAACCTACGAGCAGTACTTC.

This chain connects TRBV5-1 to TRBJ2-7, with 7 nucleotides matching TRBD1. V lost 4 bases to trimming and J lost 5 bases; unmatched junction nucleotides: 3. There are 12 residues in the CDR3. In germline, CDR1 is SGHRS, CDR2 YFSETQ. CDR3 DNA sequence: TGCGCCAGCAGCAAAGACAGGGACGAGCAGTACTTC. Protein sequence: CASSKDRDEQYF. Supplemented by reference TRBV5-1 and TRBJ2-7, the full variable domain reads KAGVTQTPRYLIKTRGQQVTLSCSPISGHRSVSWYQQTPGQGLQFLFEYFSETQRNKGNFPGRFSGRQFSNSRSEMNVSTLELGDSALYLCASSKDRDEQYFGPGTRLTVT.

V usage is TRBV19 and J usage is TRBJ1-3; TRBD1 is a possible D gene (6 bases). The CDR3 covers 16 residues. The V and J ends lost 7 bases and 3 bases respectively, with 19 bases between them. In germline, CDR1 is LNHDA, CDR2 SQIVND (reference sequence). The CDR3 nucleotides are TGTGCCAGTACCTCCAGTCTGGGACAAGGTGGAAACACCATATATTTT. It translates to CASTSSLGQGGNTIYF.

V gene TRBV6-4 combines with J gene TRBJ1-4; 10 bases match TRBD1. The CDR3 spans 17 residues. Germline V gene data show CDR1 as MRHNA and CDR2 as SNTAGT. With 5 bases clipped from V and 7 bases from J, the junction kept 13 bases outside the gene matches. The CDR3 DNA reads TGTGCCAGCAGTCCGTGGACAGGGGGAACCTGGGGTGAAAAACTGTTTTTT. It yields the protein CASSPWTGGTWGEKLFF.

The genes are TRBV7-9 and TRBJ1-4, with 8 bases identical to TRBD1. Looked up from germline, CDR1 is SEHNR and CDR2 is FQNEAQ (reference sequence). The CDR3 loop spans 15 amino acids. The V and J ends lost 0 bases and 4 bases, in that order; junction bases with no gene match: 1. DNA for the CDR3: TGTGCCAGCAGCTTAGCCAGGGGGCTTAATGAAAAACTGTTTTTT. Translated: CASSLARGLNEKLFF. Complete variable domain (other parts from reference TRBV7-9 and TRBJ1-4): DTGVSQNPRHKITKRGQNVTFRCDPISEHNRLYWYRQTLGQGPEFLTYFQNEAQLEKSRLLSDRFSAERPKGSFSTLEIQRTEQGDSAMYLCASSLARGLNEKLFFGSGTQLSVL.

The V gene is TRBV29-1, the J gene TRBJ2-3, with D maybe TRBD1 (5 bases). The CDR3 spans 17 residues. V dropped 0 bases and J dropped 0 bases, with 16 bases sitting between them. CDR1 is SQVTM, CDR2 ANQGSEA, per germline. The CDR3 loop is CSVEDNPTARSTDTQYF. CDR3 sequence (DNA): TGCAGCGTTGAAGATAACCCGACAGCCCGAAGCACAGATACGCAGTATTTT.

This clone occurred a few times. The V call is TRBV11-2, the J call TRBJ1-1; 7 bases line up with TRBD1. V lost 5 bases, J lost 6 bases, and 9 bases stayed unmatched. The germline V gene encodes CDR1 SGHAT and CDR2 FQNNGV. The CDR3 loop spans 14 amino acids. CDR3 protein: CASSADRVGAEAFF. The CDR3 nucleotides read TGTGCCAGCAGCGCTGACAGGGTAGGGGCTGAAGCTTTCTTT.

The chain is built from TRBV5-4 and TRBJ1-2; D is perhaps TRBD1 (5 bases). V was pared by 5 bases and J by 6 bases, with 14 bases between. Germline assignment: CDR1 SGHNT and CDR2 YYREEE (reference sequence). The CDR3 totals 13 residues. The CDR3 here is CASRIKGGDGYTF. The CDR3 DNA follows: TGTGCCAGCAGGATAAAGGGAGGGGATGGCTACACCTTC.

This chain connects TRBV19 to TRBJ2-5; 14 nucleotides agree with TRBD2. Germline CDR1 is LNHDA and CDR2 is SQIVND (reference sequence). J was trimmed by 5 bases and V by 4 bases; bases with no gene match: 6. The CDR3 extends over 16 amino acids. The CDR3 nucleotides are TGTGCCAGTAGTACGTTGGGACTAGCGGGAGAGGAGACCCAGTACTTC. Translated, it gives CASSTLGLAGEETQYF.

The J gene is TRBJ1-5, the V gene TRBV15, with 7 bases aligning to TRBD1. J lost 7 bases, V lost 4 bases, and 7 bases had no gene match. The CDR3 loop spans 14 amino acids. The germline CDR1 and CDR2 sequences are LNHNV and YYDKDF (reference sequence). CDR3 protein: CATSTRQTGQPQHF. The CDR3 nucleotides are TGTGCCACCAGCACCCGACAGACAGGGCAGCCCCAGCATTTT. Using reference TRBV15 and TRBJ1-5 for the parts outside the CDR3, the full variable domain is DAMVIQNPRYQVTQFGKPVTLSCSQTLNHNVMYWYQQKSSQAPKLLFHYYDKDFNNEADTPDNFQSRRPNTSFCFLDIRSPGLGDTAMYLCATSTRQTGQPQHFGDGTRLSIL.

The V and J genes are TRBV7-6 and TRBJ2-3, with 10 bases lining up with TRBD2. The V gene end was trimmed by 5 bases and the J gene end by 4 bases; junction bases not matched to a gene: 6. Germline V CDR1 and CDR2: SGHVS, FNYEAQ. The CDR3 totals 15 residues. This chain's CDR3 is CASSQGTSVPDTQYF. The DNA of the CDR3 is TGTGCCAGCAGCCAGGGGACTAGCGTCCCAGATACGCAGTATTTT.

The chain uses TRBV19 and TRBJ2-1; maybe TRBD1 (5 bases). The CDR3 totals 11 residues. CDR1 is LNHDA and CDR2 is SQIVND in the germline V gene (reference sequence). The V end was cut by 7 bases, the J end by 10 bases, with 11 bases between. This chain's CDR3 is CASNERGEQFF. The CDR3 DNA reads as TGTGCCAGTAATGAAAGGGGCGAGCAGTTCTTC.

The chain links TRBV28 to TRBJ1-1, with 7 bases that match TRBD1. Per germline, CDR1 MDHEN and CDR2 SYDVKM. The CDR3 runs to 13 residues. V lost 6 bases and J lost 8; bases outside the gene matches: 9. CDR3 amino acids: CASSRRGLREAFF. The CDR3, as DNA: TGTGCCAGCAGCCGCAGGGGGTTAAGGGAAGCTTTCTTT.

The chain uses TRBV11-1 and TRBJ2-7; D is possibly TRBD1 (6 bases). Germline V gene sequence: CDR1 SGHAT, CDR2 FQDESV (reference sequence). V was trimmed by 3 bases and J by 3 bases, leaving 12 bases between them. The CDR3 has 14 residues. CDR3 nucleotide sequence: TGTGCCAGCAGCTTCCAGGGGAAACACTACGAGCAGTACTTC. It encodes CASSFQGKHYEQYF.

A remark on this clone: Compared with germline, one end of the junction differs, possibly owing to a read error. This sequence joins TRBV6-1 and TRBJ2-5; 9 nucleotides agree with TRBD2. The CDR3 length is 12 residues. The V gene's germline CDR1 is MNHNS and CDR2 SASEGT. CDR3 DNA sequence: TGTGCCAGCAGTGAACCGGGGACTAGCCGAGACTTC. It yields the protein CASSEPGTSRDF.

This sequence joins TRBV15 and TRBJ2-7; TRBD2 is a possible D gene (5 bases). The length of the CDR3 is 14 residues. CDR1 LNHNV and CDR2 YYDKDF come from the germline V gene (reference sequence). Trimming cost V 0 bases and J 6 bases, with 12 bases left between them. The CDR3 DNA reads as TGTGCCACCAGCAGAGATCTGGCGGGTTCCGAGCAGTACTTC. Translating gives CATSRDLAGSEQYF.

Only a few counts were recorded for this clone. This chain connects TRBV7-2 to TRBJ1-1; no firm D call. Per germline, CDR1 SGHTA and CDR2 FQGNSA. The V and J ends lost 1 base and 8 bases respectively, with 8 bases between them. The length of the CDR3 is 12 residues. DNA for the CDR3: TGTGCCAGCAGCTTAGGTGAGTCAGAAGCTTTCTTT. It specifies CASSLGESEAFF.

The chain recombines TRBV29-1 with TRBJ1-2; D ambiguous. The CDR3 runs to 16 residues. Germline V gene lookup returns CDR1 SQVTM and CDR2 ANQGSEA. Trimming stripped 0 bases from V and 1 base from J, with 15 bases between. For the CDR3, the DNA is TGCAGCGTTGAAGATCGGCACAGCTATAATAACTATGGCTACACCTTC. Protein product: CSVEDRHSYNNYGYTF. Using reference TRBV29-1 and TRBJ1-2 for the parts outside the CDR3, the full variable domain is SAVISQKPSRDICQRGTSLTIQCQVDSQVTMMFWYRQQPGQSLTLIATANQGSEATYESGFVIDKFPISRPNLTFSTLTVSNMSPEDSSIYLCSVEDRHSYNNYGYTFGSGTRLTVV.

V is TRBV6-5 and J is TRBJ2-2, with D unresolved. CDR3 length equals 14 residues. CDR1 and CDR2 from the germline V gene are MNHEY and SVGAGI. V shed 5 bases and J shed 4 bases, with 11 bases lying between them. In DNA, the CDR3 is TGTGCCAGCAGTGTCAGTCCCACCACCGGGGAGCTGTTTTTT. Its protein product is CASSVSPTTGELFF.

The chain recombines TRBV15 with TRBJ2-1, with D uncertain. The V end lost 2 bases, the J end lost 4 bases, and 6 bases lay between the germline ends. The germline CDR1 and CDR2 sequences are LNHNV and YYDKDF (reference sequence). The CDR3 sequence is 13 residues long. The CDR3 here is CATSRSLYNEQFF. In DNA form, the CDR3 reads TGTGCCACCAGCAGATCACTATACAATGAGCAGTTCTTC. Complete variable domain (other parts from reference TRBV15 and TRBJ2-1): DAMVIQNPRYQVTQFGKPVTLSCSQTLNHNVMYWYQQKSSQAPKLLFHYYDKDFNNEADTPDNFQSRRPNTSFCFLDIRSPGLGDTAMYLCATSRSLYNEQFFGPGTRLTVL.